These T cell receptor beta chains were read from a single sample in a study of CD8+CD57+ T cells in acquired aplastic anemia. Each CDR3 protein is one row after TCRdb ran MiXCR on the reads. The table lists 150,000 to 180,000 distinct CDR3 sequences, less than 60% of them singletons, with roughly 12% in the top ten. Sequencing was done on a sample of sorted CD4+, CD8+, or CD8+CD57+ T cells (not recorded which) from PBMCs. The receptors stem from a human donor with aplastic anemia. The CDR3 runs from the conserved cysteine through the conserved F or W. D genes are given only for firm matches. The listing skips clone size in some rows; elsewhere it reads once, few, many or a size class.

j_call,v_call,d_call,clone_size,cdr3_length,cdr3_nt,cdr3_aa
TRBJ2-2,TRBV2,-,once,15,TGTGCCACCCTCGGAACCCGTGGGCACACCGGGGAGCTGTTTTTT,CATLGTRGHTGELFF
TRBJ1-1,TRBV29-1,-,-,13,TGCAGCGGGGAGTGGGGGCGGGACACTGAAGCTTTCTTT,CSGEWGRDTEAFF
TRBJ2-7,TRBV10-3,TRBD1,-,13,TGTGCCATCACCGCGGGACAGGACTACGAGCAGTACTTC,CAITAGQDYEQYF
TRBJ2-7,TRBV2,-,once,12,TGTGCCAGCAGTGTATTTTTGAGCGAGCAGTACTTC,CASSVFLSEQYF
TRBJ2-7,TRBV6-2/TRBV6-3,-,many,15,TGTGCCAGCAGTGACCCAGGGGAAAAACCCTACGAGCAGTACTTC,CASSDPGEKPYEQYF
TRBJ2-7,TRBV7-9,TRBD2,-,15,TGTGCCAGCAGCCGGGGGACTAGCGGGAGGCTCGAGCAGTACTTC,CASSRGTSGRLEQYF
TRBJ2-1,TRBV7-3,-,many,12,TGTGCCAGCAGCTACGGATCAGGGGAGCAGTTCTTC,CASSYGSGEQFF
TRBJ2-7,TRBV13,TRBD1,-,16,TGTGCCAGCAGCTCTTCGGGACAGGGCTACTCCTACGAGCAGTACTTC,CASSSSGQGYSYEQYF
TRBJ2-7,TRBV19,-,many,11,TGTGCCAGTAGTGATGCGTGGGAGCAGTACTTC,CASSDAWEQYF
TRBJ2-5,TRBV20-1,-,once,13,TGCAGTGCTTTGACGACAGGGAGGGAGACCCAGTACTTC,CSALTTGRETQYF
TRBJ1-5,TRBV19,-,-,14,TGTGCCACCGAGCGGTGGGGGGGTAATCAGCCCCAGCATTTT,CATERWGGNQPQHF
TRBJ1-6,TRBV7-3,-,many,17,TGTGCCAGCAGCTTAAGAGGGACAACCTCCTATAATTCACCCCTCCACTTT,CASSLRGTTSYNSPLHF
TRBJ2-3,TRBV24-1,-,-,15,TGTGCCACCAGTGCCCCGGGAGTAGAGACAGATACGCAGTATTTT,CATSAPGVETDTQYF
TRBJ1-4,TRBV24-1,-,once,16,TGTGCCACCGGTGAGCAAACCGGGACCGCGAGCGAAAAACTGTTTTTT,CATGEQTGTASEKLFF
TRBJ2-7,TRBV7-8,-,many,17,TGTGCCAGCAGCTTAGCGGTGACAGCCGAGAGCTCCTACGAGCAGTACTTC,CASSLAVTAESSYEQYF
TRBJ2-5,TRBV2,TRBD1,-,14,TGTGCCAGCCCTAAGGGGACAGGGGCCGAGACCCAGTACTTC,CASPKGTGAETQYF
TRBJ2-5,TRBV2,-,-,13,TGTGCCAGCAGTGTTTGGCAGGGAGAGACCCAGTACTTC,CASSVWQGETQYF
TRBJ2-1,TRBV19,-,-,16,TGTGCCAGTAAAACAGGGATTAGGGACGGCAATGAGCGGCAGTTCTTC,CASKTGIRDGNERQFF